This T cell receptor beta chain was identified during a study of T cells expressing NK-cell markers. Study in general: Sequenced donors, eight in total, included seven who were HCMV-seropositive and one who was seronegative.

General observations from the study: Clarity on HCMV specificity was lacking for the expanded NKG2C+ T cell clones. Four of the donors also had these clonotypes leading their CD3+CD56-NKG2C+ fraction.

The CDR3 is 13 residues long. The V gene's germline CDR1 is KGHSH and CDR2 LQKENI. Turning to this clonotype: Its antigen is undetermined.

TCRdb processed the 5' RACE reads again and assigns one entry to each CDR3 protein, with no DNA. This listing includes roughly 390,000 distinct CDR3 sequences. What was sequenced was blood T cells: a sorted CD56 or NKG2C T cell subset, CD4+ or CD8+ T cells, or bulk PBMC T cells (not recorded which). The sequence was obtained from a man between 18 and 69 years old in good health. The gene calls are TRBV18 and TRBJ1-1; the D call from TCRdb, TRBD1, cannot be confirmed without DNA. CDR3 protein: CASSFGGGTEAFF.